Listed below are T cell receptor beta chains from one sample, sequenced in a study of control samples from healthy donors and cancer patients. Only in-frame clones appear in the TCRdb table, and some are missing; sequencing was by immunoSEQ multiplex PCR. The table shows fewer than 100,000 clones, with roughly 82% occurring only once. Sequences were obtained from blood. The origin of the receptors is a woman in her sixties in good health. The CDR3 runs from the conserved cysteine through the conserved F or W. Each record gives: D gene, clone size, J gene, V gene, CDR3 DNA, CDR3 protein. A D gene is named only where the DNA matches it firmly. Size values are once, few and many counts, or a class for expanded clones, and some rows have none.

D: -
size: -
J: TRBJ1-6
V: TRBV15
DNA: TGTGCCACCAGCAGAGGTCGGAATAATTCACCCCTCCACTTT
CDR3: CATSRGRNNSPLHF

D: TRBD1
size: -
J: TRBJ1-3
V: TRBV9
DNA: TGTGCCAGCAGTACAGGGGGACACTCTGGAAACACCATATATTTT
CDR3: CASSTGGHSGNTIYF

D: -
size: once
J: TRBJ1-2
V: TRBV4-2
DNA: TGTGCCAGCAGCCAAGATCTGCAGGGAAGCAACTATGGCTACACCTTC
CDR3: CASSQDLQGSNYGYTF

D: TRBD1
size: -
J: TRBJ2-7
V: TRBV19
DNA: TGTGCCAGTAGTACAAAGGGACAGGAAGGCTACGAGCAGTACTTC
CDR3: CASSTKGQEGYEQYF

D: -
size: -
J: TRBJ2-5
V: TRBV10-2
DNA: TGCGCCAGCAGTGCCCCAGGAGGGACCCAAGAGACCCAGTACTTC
CDR3: CASSAPGGTQETQYF

D: TRBD2
size: -
J: TRBJ2-1
V: TRBV24-1
DNA: TGTGCCACCAGTGACCCCGGACTAGCGAGGAACAATGAGCAGTTCTTC
CDR3: CATSDPGLARNNEQFF

D: -
size: once
J: TRBJ2-7
V: TRBV19
DNA: TGTGCCAGTATCGATCGGACAAAGCCCTACGAGCAGTACTTC
CDR3: CASIDRTKPYEQYF

D: TRBD2
size: -
J: TRBJ2-7
V: TRBV6-4
DNA: TGTGCCACCCCAAAAGTACTAGCGGGGACCTACGTCAAGCAGTACTTC
CDR3: CATPKVLAGTYVKQYF

D: TRBD1
size: few
J: TRBJ1-5
V: TRBV6-6
DNA: TGTGCCAGCAGCCCACAGGGGAGCAATCAGCCCCAGCATTTT
CDR3: CASSPQGSNQPQHF

D: -
size: -
J: TRBJ1-2
V: TRBV15
DNA: TGTGCCACCAGCAGAGAATCGGGATCCCTAGACTATGGCTACACCTTC
CDR3: CATSRESGSLDYGYTF

D: -
size: -
J: TRBJ2-1
V: TRBV3-1/TRBV3-2
DNA: TGTGCCAGCAGCCAAACTAATGAGCAGTTCTTC
CDR3: CASSQTNEQFF

D: TRBD1
size: -
J: TRBJ1-1
V: TRBV7-9
DNA: TGTGCCAGCAGCCCTGAGGCCCTACAGGGGGCTAAGTCTGAAGCTTTCTTT
CDR3: CASSPEALQGAKSEAFF

D: -
size: -
J: TRBJ2-1
V: TRBV18
DNA: TGTGCCAGCTCACCACCGGGCGGGGGCATATACAATGAGCAGTTCTTC
CDR3: CASSPPGGGIYNEQFF

D: TRBD2
size: -
J: TRBJ2-5
V: TRBV7-2
DNA: TGTGCCAGCAGCTTTGGCGGGGGGGCTGAGACCCAGTACTTC
CDR3: CASSFGGGAETQYF

D: -
size: -
J: TRBJ1-4
V: TRBV7-2
DNA: TGTGCCAGCAGCTCGGACAGAGAAAAACTGTTTTTT
CDR3: CASSSDREKLFF

D: TRBD1
size: -
J: TRBJ1-2
V: TRBV11-2
DNA: TGTGCCAGCAGCCGACAGGGCTATGGCTACACCTTC
CDR3: CASSRQGYGYTF

D: -
size: -
J: TRBJ2-7
V: TRBV5-1
DNA: TGCGCCAGCAGCCCCCTTGAGCAGGGACTTTACGAGCAGTACTTC
CDR3: CASSPLEQGLYEQYF

D: TRBD1
size: few
J: TRBJ2-7
V: TRBV2
DNA: TGTGCCAGCAGCCTCGGGACAGGGGGCTACGAGCAGTACTTC
CDR3: CASSLGTGGYEQYF

D: TRBD1
size: -
J: TRBJ1-5
V: TRBV19
DNA: TGTGCCAGTAGCACGGGAACGACAGGGAATCAGCCCCAGCATTTT
CDR3: CASSTGTTGNQPQHF

D: -
size: -
J: TRBJ1-3
V: TRBV28
DNA: TGTGCCAGCAGTTTCCACGGCTCTGGAAACACCATATATTTT
CDR3: CASSFHGSGNTIYF

D: -
size: -
J: TRBJ1-3
V: TRBV28
DNA: TGTGCCAGCAGTCTAGACAAATTCCCTGGAAACACCATATATTTT
CDR3: CASSLDKFPGNTIYF

D: -
size: few
J: TRBJ1-1
V: TRBV29-1
DNA: TGCAGCGTGGACTCGCCTACAGGGTTATTAGCTTTCTTT
CDR3: CSVDSPTGLLAFF

D: -
size: -
J: TRBJ1-2
V: TRBV28
DNA: TGTGCCAGCAGTTTATCCCCTTTGGGGGAAGGTAACTATGGCTACACCTTC
CDR3: CASSLSPLGEGNYGYTF

D: -
size: -
J: TRBJ1-6
V: TRBV19
DNA: TGTGCCAGTAGTACCACCTCGGGGGGGCCCGCCTATAATTCACCCCTCCACTTT
CDR3: CASSTTSGGPAYNSPLHF

D: -
size: -
J: TRBJ2-7
V: TRBV10-3
DNA: TGTGCCATCAGTGAGGAGCAGGGTTGGTCCTACGAGCAGTACTTC
CDR3: CAISEEQGWSYEQYF

D: -
size: -
J: TRBJ2-7
V: TRBV7-6
DNA: TGTGCCAGCAGCCCTTCGACGGGCTACGAGCAGTACTTC
CDR3: CASSPSTGYEQYF

D: -
size: -
J: TRBJ2-2
V: TRBV7-8
DNA: TGTGCCAGCAGCTTAGTTCCCCGGGGGACCGGGGAGCTGTTTTTT
CDR3: CASSLVPRGTGELFF

D: -
size: few
J: TRBJ1-6
V: TRBV25-1
DNA: TGTGCCAGCAGGGGGCAGGGCTCTAATTCACCCCTCCACTTT
CDR3: CASRGQGSNSPLHF

D: -
size: -
J: TRBJ1-3
V: TRBV5-4
DNA: TGTGCCAGCAGCTTGGCAGGGGTCCTATCTGGAAACACCATATATTTT
CDR3: CASSLAGVLSGNTIYF

D: TRBD2
size: -
J: TRBJ2-7
V: TRBV14
DNA: TGTGCCAGCAGCCCTCCCGGATCTAGCGGGGGGATTCCCTACGAGCAGTACTTC
CDR3: CASSPPGSSGGIPYEQYF

D: TRBD1
size: -
J: TRBJ1-2
V: TRBV19
DNA: TGTGCCAGTAGTATCCCGACAGGGCGGGGCTACACCTTC
CDR3: CASSIPTGRGYTF

D: -
size: -
J: TRBJ1-1
V: TRBV14
DNA: TGTGCCAGCAGGGCCACAGGGACTTACACTGAAGCTTTCTTT
CDR3: CASRATGTYTEAFF

D: -
size: -
J: TRBJ1-2
V: TRBV10-3
DNA: TGTGCCATCAAGGATGCAAACTATGGCTACACCTTC
CDR3: CAIKDANYGYTF

D: TRBD1
size: -
J: TRBJ1-1
V: TRBV5-8
DNA: TGTGCCAGCAGCTCGGGACAGGGTAAGAGCACTGAAGCTTTCTTT
CDR3: CASSSGQGKSTEAFF

D: TRBD1
size: -
J: TRBJ1-4
V: TRBV6-6
DNA: TGTGCCAGCAGCAGGACAGGGAATGAAAAACTGTTTTTT
CDR3: CASSRTGNEKLFF

D: TRBD1
size: -
J: TRBJ1-2
V: TRBV11-2
DNA: TGTGCCAGCAGCTCTCGGACAGGGCGTGGCTATGGCTACACCTTC
CDR3: CASSSRTGRGYGYTF

D: TRBD1
size: few
J: TRBJ1-5
V: TRBV28
DNA: TGTGCCAGCAGTCAGGGGGCAGGACAGCCCCAGCATTTT
CDR3: CASSQGAGQPQHF

D: TRBD1
size: -
J: TRBJ1-2
V: TRBV19
DNA: TGTGCCAGTAGCCCTCGACAGGGGACCTATGGCTACACCTTC
CDR3: CASSPRQGTYGYTF

D: -
size: -
J: TRBJ1-1
V: TRBV11-2
DNA: TGTGCCAGCAGTCTCGGGCAGGGTACGGACACTGAAGCTTTCTTT
CDR3: CASSLGQGTDTEAFF

D: TRBD2
size: -
J: TRBJ2-5
V: TRBV7-9
DNA: TGTGCCAGCAGCTTACTGTCAGGGAGGGAAGAGACCCAGTACTTC
CDR3: CASSLLSGREETQYF

D: TRBD2
size: once
J: TRBJ2-1
V: TRBV6-5
DNA: TGTGCCAGCAGACTAGCGGGAGGCTACAATGAGCAGTTCTTC
CDR3: CASRLAGGYNEQFF